The 30 T cell receptor beta chains given below trace back to one sample, sequenced in a study of cytomegalovirus exposure and HLA in healthy donors. Primers for the PCR totalled 60 Vbeta and 13 Jbeta. Repertoires were generated with immunoSEQ multiplex PCR, while TCRdb's copy carries only in-frame clones and drops some. In the table there are roughly 88,000 clones, approximately 80% of which are singletons. Sequenced: PBMCs. Source of these receptors: a man younger than 45 in good health and CMV-seropositive.

This chain connects TRBV5-1 to TRBJ2-1, with TRBD2 as a possible D gene (5 bases). The CDR3 contains 15 residues. Between the trimmed V and J ends, which lost 6 bases and 2 bases, there was a span of 15 bases. Germline-derived CDR1 and CDR2 are SGHRS and YFSETQ. The CDR3 DNA reads TGCGCCAGCACCGCTTGGGCGGGCCCCTACAATGAGCAGTTCTTC. The encoded protein is CASTAWAGPYNEQFF.

The chain uses TRBV6-6 and TRBJ1-5; 8 nucleotides agree with TRBD1. With 5 bases clipped from V and 5 bases from J, the junction kept 5 bases outside the gene matches. The CDR3 extends over 14 amino acids. Germline lookup yields CDR1 MNHNY and CDR2 SVGAGI (reference sequence). The CDR3 loop reads CASSPTGGHQPQHF. The CDR3 bases are TGTGCCAGCAGTCCCACAGGGGGGCATCAGCCCCAGCATTTT.

The chain has TRBV7-9 and TRBJ2-7; no firm D call. CDR1 SEHNR and CDR2 FQNEAQ come from the germline V gene (reference sequence). The length of the CDR3 is 16 residues. V lost 4 bases and J lost 4, with 20 bases in between. CDR3 nucleotides: TGTGCCAGCAGCTCCCCTCGCGCCGAACCACCATACGAGCAGTACTTC. This encodes CASSSPRAEPPYEQYF.

The V and J genes are TRBV5-4 and TRBJ1-1; a possible D gene is TRBD1 (5 bases). The CDR3 spans 15 residues. Trimming took 0 bases from V and 4 from J, leaving 13 bases between them. Germline lookup yields CDR1 SGHNT and CDR2 YYREEE (reference sequence). Here the CDR3 DNA reads TGTGCCAGCAGCTTGGGTGGAGGGGAAGGCACTGAAGCTTTCTTT. Encoded protein: CASSLGGGEGTEAFF.

In this sample, this clone turned up once. The chain combines TRBV5-1 with TRBJ1-2; 7 positions match TRBD1. The length of the CDR3 is 16 residues. Germline V CDR1 and CDR2: SGHRS, YFSETQ. The V segment lost 4 bases and the J segment 4 bases; nucleotides outside the gene matches: 13. The CDR3 is CASSDSKSTGTYGYTF. DNA of the CDR3: TGCGCCAGCAGCGATTCTAAATCGACAGGGACCTATGGCTACACCTTC. The variable domain in full, with the rest retrieved from reference TRBV5-1 and TRBJ1-2, is KAGVTQTPRYLIKTRGQQVTLSCSPISGHRSVSWYQQTPGQGLQFLFEYFSETQRNKGNFPGRFSGRQFSNSRSEMNVSTLELGDSALYLCASSDSKSTGTYGYTFGSGTRLTVV.

V and J are TRBV7-9 and TRBJ1-5; 7 nucleotides match TRBD1. The CDR3 extends over 14 amino acids. Trimming removed 5 bases from V and 8 bases from J; junction bases left unmatched: 9. CDR1 is SEHNR and CDR2 is FQNEAQ in the germline V gene (reference sequence). CDR3 DNA: TGTGCCAGCAGCCAAGGACAGGTTTCGGAGCCCCAGCATTTT. Translated: CASSQGQVSEPQHF.

V and J are TRBV29-1 and TRBJ1-2; TRBD1 matches at 11 bases. Germline V gene data show CDR1 as SQVTM and CDR2 as ANQGSEA. Trimming took 7 bases from V and 3 from J; bases not matched to a gene: 4. The CDR3 runs 13 residues. The CDR3: CSGGDRGDYGYTF. The CDR3, as DNA: TGCAGCGGGGGGGACAGGGGGGACTATGGCTACACCTTC.

The J gene is TRBJ2-1, the V gene TRBV5-6; 7 nucleotides agree with TRBD1. This CDR3 has 18 amino acids. Germline values: CDR1 SGHDT, CDR2 YYEEEE. V was clipped by 3 bases and J by 2 bases; unmatched bases: 14. The CDR3 bases are TGTGCCAGCAGCTCGGCCGACTGGGACAGATCGACCTACAATGAGCAGTTCTTC. Translation: CASSSADWDRSTYNEQFF.

The CDR3 nucleotides are TGTGCCAGTAGTAGGGATTTAGGGGGAGCGTATGGCTACACCTTC. Translation gives CASSRDLGGAYGYTF. The rearrangement links TRBV19 to TRBJ1-2; perhaps TRBD1 as D (6 bases). Per the germline V gene, CDR1 is LNHDA and CDR2 is SQIVND (reference sequence). The CDR3 is made up of 15 amino acids. Trimming cost V 4 bases and J 5 bases, with 17 bases left between them.

This clone was counted a few times. The chain uses TRBV6-5 and TRBJ2-1; 10 nucleotides line up with TRBD1. Looked up from germline, CDR1 is MNHEY and CDR2 is SVGAGI. The trim removed 7 bases at V and 10 bases at J, leaving 7 bases unmatched. CDR3 length: 13 residues. The chain's CDR3 is CASTRQGAWEQFF. The CDR3 nucleotides read TGTGCCAGCACCAGACAGGGGGCATGGGAGCAGTTCTTC.

This clone was detected only once. The rearrangement joins TRBV28 to TRBJ2-5; D is perhaps TRBD1 (6 bases). Trimming cost V 7 bases and J 5 bases, with 14 bases left between them. CDR3 size: 13 residues. Germline lookup yields CDR1 MDHEN and CDR2 SYDVKM. CDR3 nucleotide sequence: TGTGCCAGCAAGGTGGACAGAGCCGAGACCCAGTACTTC. It encodes CASKVDRAETQYF.

This chain uses TRBV18 with TRBJ2-1; unclear D gene. This CDR3 has 13 amino acids. The germline V and J ends were trimmed by 3 bases and 10 bases, with 13 bases remaining between them. The V gene's germline CDR1 is KGHSH and CDR2 LQKENI. CDR3 loop: CASSPGLGREQFF. CDR3 nucleotide sequence: TGTGCCAGCTCACCGGGTTTGGGCAGGGAGCAGTTCTTC.

The chain carries TRBV19 and TRBJ2-3, with D possibly being TRBD1 (6 bases). Germline values: CDR1 LNHDA, CDR2 SQIVND (reference sequence). The CDR3 contains 15 residues. The V and J ends lost 7 bases and 0 bases respectively, with 14 bases between them. The CDR3 spells CASTSLGGSTDTQYF. The CDR3 DNA is TGTGCCAGTACCTCTCTAGGGGGTAGCACAGATACGCAGTATTTT. Full variable domain (missing parts from reference TRBV19 and TRBJ2-3): DGGITQSPKYLFRKEGQNVTLSCEQNLNHDAMYWYRQDPGQGLRLIYYSQIVNDFQKGDIAEGYSVSREKKESFPLTVTSAQKNPTAFYLCASTSLGGSTDTQYFGPGTRLTVL.

The chain employs TRBV4-2 and TRBJ2-2; 9 bases are shared with TRBD1. The CDR3 loop spans 17 amino acids. Germline CDR1 and CDR2: LGHNA and YNFKEQ. V lost 0 bases, J lost 7 bases, and 9 bases stayed unmatched. The CDR3 reads CASSQDIGTGMVGELFF. DNA for the CDR3: TGTGCCAGCAGCCAAGATATAGGGACAGGGATGGTCGGGGAGCTGTTTTTT.

The rearrangement joins TRBV11-2 to TRBJ2-7; a possible D gene is TRBD2 (5 bases). The V gene's germline CDR1 is SGHAT and CDR2 FQNNGV. The CDR3 has 12 residues. V gave up 0 bases and J gave up 12 bases, with 12 bases separating them. This CDR3 is CASSLDPRAPYF. In DNA, the CDR3 is TGTGCCAGCAGCTTAGATCCGAGGGCGCCGTACTTC.

The chain recombines TRBV4-3 with TRBJ1-1, with 9 bases that match TRBD1. Germline V CDR1 and CDR2: LGHNA, YSLEER. The CDR3 spans 15 residues. Trimming took 4 bases from V and 5 from J; bases not matched to a gene: 8. CDR3 region: CASSRLGQGATEAFF. Written as DNA, the CDR3 is TGCGCCAGCAGCCGCCTGGGACAGGGAGCAACTGAAGCTTTCTTT.

This clone came up a few times. This chain uses TRBV6-5 with TRBJ2-2; no clear D. Deletions cut 0 bases from V and 2 bases from J, with 10 bases between. The CDR3 loop spans 16 amino acids. CDR1 is MNHEY and CDR2 is SVGAGI in the germline V gene. In DNA, the CDR3 is TGTGCCAGCAGTTACTCGTGGCGGATTAACACCGGGGAGCTGTTTTTT. Protein: CASSYSWRINTGELFF.

The J gene is TRBJ2-5, the V gene TRBV6-1, with D uncertain. The CDR3 length is 14 residues. CDR1 and CDR2 (germline): MNHNS, SASEGT. Trimming cost V 2 bases and J 4 bases, with 11 bases left between them. This chain's CDR3 is CASSEISTGETQYF. The CDR3 DNA is TGTGCCAGCAGTGAAATATCCACCGGAGAGACCCAGTACTTC.

The CDR3 protein is CASSLPGDRVIDAGELFF. The CDR3 DNA reads TGCGCCAGCAGTCTGCCGGGTGACAGGGTTATAGATGCCGGGGAGCTGTTTTTT. This chain links TRBV4-1 with TRBJ2-2, with 7 nucleotides matching TRBD1. Trimming removed 6 bases from V and 6 bases from J; junction bases left unmatched: 19. The CDR3 contains 18 residues. Germline-derived CDR1 and CDR2 are MGHRA and YSYEKL.

The chain combines TRBV19 with TRBJ2-2; tentatively, D is TRBD2 (6 bases). Deletions cut 9 bases from V and 2 bases from J, with 16 bases between. The CDR3 is 15 residues long. CDR1 is LNHDA and CDR2 is SQIVND in the germline V gene (reference sequence). CDR3 sequence: CASKGLSINTGELFF. Written as DNA, the CDR3 is TGTGCCAGCAAGGGACTCTCGATAAACACCGGGGAGCTGTTTTTT.

The chain couples TRBV2 to TRBJ2-5, with D perhaps matching TRBD1 (6 bases). This CDR3 contains 12 residues. V was clipped by 7 bases and J by 2 bases, with 8 bases between them. Germline CDR1 SNHLY, CDR2 FYNNEI. CDR3 residues: CASKGTQETQYF. The CDR3 DNA reads TGTGCCAGCAAGGGGACACAAGAGACCCAGTACTTC.

The chain recombines TRBV5-6 with TRBJ1-1; D perhaps matches TRBD1 (6 bases). The germline V and J ends were trimmed by 0 bases and 0 bases, with 15 bases remaining between them. The CDR3 has 17 amino acids. Looked up from germline, CDR1 is SGHDT and CDR2 is YYEEEE. In DNA, the CDR3 is TGTGCCAGCAGCTTGGAGGGGGGGGCTTTCTTGAACACTGAAGCTTTCTTT. It is translated as CASSLEGGAFLNTEAFF.

The chain uses TRBV19 and TRBJ2-1, with a weak D call TRBD1 (5 bases). CDR1 is LNHDA and CDR2 is SQIVND in the germline V gene (reference sequence). Trimming removed 5 bases from V and 6 bases from J, with 14 bases in between. The CDR3 is 14 residues long. The CDR3, as DNA: TGTGCCAGTAGTGTTAGACAGAACCGCAATGAGCAGTTCTTC. As protein: CASSVRQNRNEQFF.

Only a few counts were recorded for this clone. The V gene is TRBV5-1, the J gene TRBJ1-1; D remains unclear. The germline CDR1 and CDR2 sequences are SGHRS and YFSETQ. This CDR3 has 12 residues. Trimming removed 1 base at V and 3 bases at J, with 4 bases between. The CDR3 region is CASSLTDTEAFF. CDR3 coding DNA: TGCGCCAGCAGCTTGACGGACACTGAAGCTTTCTTT. Full variable domain (rest looked up from reference TRBV5-1 and TRBJ1-1): KAGVTQTPRYLIKTRGQQVTLSCSPISGHRSVSWYQQTPGQGLQFLFEYFSETQRNKGNFPGRFSGRQFSNSRSEMNVSTLELGDSALYLCASSLTDTEAFFGQGTRLTVV.

The chain links TRBV7-2 to TRBJ2-2, with TRBD2 matching over 10 bases. The CDR3 has 15 amino acids. The ends lost 5 bases at V and 4 bases at J; junction bases unmatched: 4. Per the germline V gene, CDR1 is SGHTA and CDR2 is FQGNSA. The CDR3 sequence: CASSIGLAATGELFF. The CDR3 nucleotides read TGTGCCAGCAGCATAGGACTAGCGGCCACCGGGGAGCTGTTTTTT.

The chain uses TRBV13 and TRBJ2-3, with D perhaps matching TRBD2 (5 bases). Trimming pared 2 bases from V and 0 bases from J, leaving 12 bases between. Germline CDR1 reads PRHDT; CDR2 reads FYEKMQ (reference sequence). CDR3 length equals 16 residues. The CDR3 loop reads CASSLQRSSSTDTQYF. The CDR3 DNA reads TGTGCCAGCAGCTTACAGCGGTCCTCTAGCACAGATACGCAGTATTTT. Full variable domain (remainder filled in from reference TRBV13 and TRBJ2-3): AAGVIQSPRHLIKEKRETATLKCYPIPRHDTVYWYQQGPGQDPQFLISFYEKMQSDKGSIPDRFSAQQFSDYHSELNMSSLELGDSALYFCASSLQRSSSTDTQYFGPGTRLTVL.

A remark on this clone: At one of its ends the junction is not consistent with the germline gene, which may arise from a read error. The gene calls are TRBV7-7 and TRBJ2-7, with D maybe TRBD2 (5 bases). CDR1 SSHAT and CDR2 FNYEAQ come from the germline V gene (reference sequence). This CDR3 is 14 amino acids long. CDR3 sequence reads: CASSPAGRDYEQYF. CDR3 DNA: TGTGCTAGCAGCCCCGCGGGTAGGGATTACGAGCAGTACTTC.

This clone showed up just a few times. V and J are TRBV6-4 and TRBJ2-3, with 10 bases matching TRBD2. The germline CDR1 and CDR2 sequences are MRHNA and SNTAGT. This CDR3 contains 15 residues. V shed 5 bases, J shed 1 base, and the junction held 3 bases outside the gene matches. CDR3 DNA: TGTGCCAGCAGTAAAACTAGCGGGGGCACAGATACGCAGTATTTT. Residues: CASSKTSGGTDTQYF.

This CDR3 is CASGQGHEQYF. CDR3 coding DNA: TGTGCCTCGGGCCAGGGGCACGAGCAGTACTTC. This chain connects TRBV6-5 to TRBJ2-7, with a tentative D call TRBD1 (6 bases). The CDR3 is 11 residues long. The V gene's germline CDR1 is MNHEY and CDR2 SVGAGI. Trimming cost V 11 bases and J 5 bases, with 13 bases left between them.

This clone was found a few times. J is TRBJ2-7 and V is TRBV19; D call uncertain. Germline CDR1 reads LNHDA; CDR2 reads SQIVND (reference sequence). V shed 3 bases and J shed 2 bases, with 8 bases lying between them. CDR3 length: 13 residues. CDR3 in amino acids: CASSIAGTYEQYF. CDR3 in DNA: TGTGCCAGTAGTATTGCAGGAACCTACGAGCAGTACTTC.